This T cell receptor (beta chain) originates from a study of T cell responses to AZD1222 COVID-19 vaccine. As for this clone: This sample also contains other DNA sequences that code for the same CDR3.

CDR1 is SEHNR, CDR2 FQNEAQ, per germline (reference sequence). The CDR3 has 13 residues. V was shortened by 3 bases and J by 7 bases, with 12 bases between the two germline ends. Data came from immunoSEQ multiplex PCR; TCRdb stores just in-frame clones and leaves some out. The sample holds about 110,000 clones, around 84% seen once. This sequence originates from an adult in good health. V and J are TRBV7-9 and TRBJ1-2; a possible D gene is TRBD1 (6 bases). Sequenced material: peripheral blood, taken on day 0 of AZD1222 vaccination. CDR3: CASSLAGAGGYTF. Here the CDR3 DNA reads TGTGCCAGCAGCTTGGCAGGGGCGGGTGGCTACACCTTC.